The 30 T cell receptor beta chains listed next were all sequenced from one sample in a study of cytomegalovirus exposure and HLA in healthy donors. Researchers ran the PCR with 60 Vbeta and 13 Jbeta primers. The repertoire was sequenced with immunoSEQ multiplex PCR; TCRdb's copy has only in-frame clones and lacks some. Its table records roughly 57,000 clones. Sequencing input: PBMCs. Receptors originate from a woman aged 30 to 39 in good health and CMV-seropositive.

This chain connects TRBV6-5 to TRBJ1-1; D is unresolved. This CDR3 is 13 amino acids long. Trimming took 6 bases from V and 0 from J, leaving 8 bases between them. From germline, CDR1 is MNHEY and CDR2 SVGAGI. The CDR3 protein is CASRIQVNTEAFF. The DNA for the CDR3 is TGTGCCAGCAGGATTCAGGTGAACACTGAAGCTTTCTTT.

This rearrangement joins TRBV7-9 to TRBJ1-2; 7 bases agree with TRBD1. There are 14 residues in the CDR3. Germline loops: CDR1 SEHNR, CDR2 FQNEAQ (reference sequence). J was trimmed by 4 bases and V by 5 bases; bases with no gene match: 7. CDR3 residues: CASSLTGQSYGYTF. CDR3 DNA: TGTGCCAGCAGCCTGACGGGACAGTCCTATGGCTACACCTTC.

V is TRBV2 and J is TRBJ2-6; TRBD1 agrees at 7 bases. The CDR3 is 15 residues long. The V segment lost 5 bases and the J segment 2 bases; nucleotides outside the gene matches: 3. Germline CDR1 reads SNHLY; CDR2 reads FYNNEI. Here the CDR3 DNA reads TGTGCCAGCAGTCCAGACAGGGCTGGGGCCAACGTCCTGACTTTC. It codes for CASSPDRAGANVLTF.

The chain carries TRBV25-1 and TRBJ1-2; 7 bases map to TRBD1. This CDR3 is 13 amino acids long. The ends lost 8 bases at V and 2 bases at J; junction bases unmatched: 5. Germline-derived CDR1 and CDR2 are MGHDK and SYGVNS. CDR3 in DNA: TGTGCCAGCGAGGCAGGGGGGAACTATGGCTACACCTTC. As protein: CASEAGGNYGYTF.

This sequence joins TRBV19 and TRBJ2-2; TRBD1 aligns across 8 bases. The CDR3 has 13 residues. With V trimmed by 4 bases and J by 7 bases, 2 bases remained unmatched. Germline V gene data show CDR1 as LNHDA and CDR2 as SQIVND (reference sequence). CDR3 DNA: TGTGCCAGTAGTACGGACAGGGTCGGGGAGCTGTTTTTT. Its protein is CASSTDRVGELFF.

The V call is TRBV11-2, the J call TRBJ2-5; D is perhaps TRBD2 (6 bases). Deletions cut 9 bases from V and 5 bases from J, with 10 bases between. Germline values: CDR1 SGHAT, CDR2 FQNNGV. The CDR3 covers 11 residues. CDR3 nucleotides: TGTGCCAGTCGGAGCGGGGAGACCCAGTACTTC. Protein: CASRSGETQYF.

The CDR3 sequence: CATCRNTEAFF. For the CDR3, the DNA is TGTGCCACCTGTCGGAACACTGAAGCTTTCTTT. This chain links TRBV6-5 with TRBJ1-1; D remains unclear. In germline, CDR1 is MNHEY, CDR2 SVGAGI. Trimming removed 10 bases from V and 1 base from J, with 7 bases in between. The CDR3 length is 11 residues.

This chain connects TRBV4-1 to TRBJ2-7, with 7 bases aligning to TRBD2. Germline CDR1 reads MGHRA; CDR2 reads YSYEKL. This CDR3 has 15 residues. V shed 0 bases and J 6 bases; nucleotides not matched to a gene: 8. Here the CDR3 DNA reads TGCGCCAGCAGCCAAGAGGGGGGGACCCCGTCCGAGCAGTACTTC. It specifies CASSQEGGTPSEQYF.

DNA of the CDR3: TGCGCCAGCAGCTTAGCAGGACACTTATACGAGCAGTACTTC. This gives the protein CASSLAGHLYEQYF. The chain has TRBV5-1 and TRBJ2-7; weak D call: TRBD1 (5 bases). Germline lookup yields CDR1 SGHRS and CDR2 YFSETQ. Trimming stripped 2 bases from V and 4 bases from J, with 13 bases between. The CDR3 runs to 14 residues.

The chain has TRBV7-9 and TRBJ2-2, with no clear D. The V end was cut by 3 bases, the J end by 4 bases, with 9 bases between. The CDR3 is 14 amino acids. Germline V lookup: CDR1 SEHNR, CDR2 FQNEAQ (reference sequence). CDR3 coding DNA: TGTGCCAGCAGCTTCCAGGAAAGCACCGGGGAGCTGTTTTTT. Translated: CASSFQESTGELFF.

J is TRBJ2-1 and V is TRBV19; 7 bases map to TRBD2. This CDR3 comprises 15 residues. Germline trimming cut 4 bases from V and 3 bases from J; bases unmatched to any gene: 6. The germline CDR1 and CDR2 sequences are LNHDA and SQIVND (reference sequence). CDR3 protein: CASSRTSERYNEQFF. The CDR3 DNA is TGTGCCAGTAGTAGAACTAGCGAACGCTACAATGAGCAGTTCTTC.

V gene TRBV30 combines with J gene TRBJ2-7; maybe TRBD2 (5 bases). CDR1 GTSNPN and CDR2 SVGIG come from the germline V gene (reference sequence). The length of the CDR3 is 12 residues. V was clipped by 4 bases and J by 2 bases, with 9 bases between them. The CDR3 loop reads CAWTSTAYEQYF. DNA for the CDR3: TGTGCCTGGACTAGCACTGCCTACGAGCAGTACTTC.

This chain links TRBV4-2 with TRBJ1-1; D perhaps matches TRBD1 (5 bases). Per the germline V gene, CDR1 is LGHNA and CDR2 is YNFKEQ. CDR3 size: 15 residues. The V gene lost 0 bases and the J gene lost 0 bases, with 8 bases spanning the gap. This CDR3 reads CASSQEPGMNTEAFF. DNA of the CDR3: TGTGCCAGCAGCCAAGAGCCAGGGATGAACACTGAAGCTTTCTTT.

V is TRBV6-6 and J is TRBJ1-1; no clear D. CDR3 length equals 12 residues. Per the germline V gene, CDR1 is MNHNY and CDR2 is SVGAGI (reference sequence). V lost 5 bases and J 0 bases, leaving 4 bases between the germline ends. Written as DNA, the CDR3 is TGTGCCAGCAGTGAGTTGAACACTGAAGCTTTCTTT. This gives the protein CASSELNTEAFF.

A word on this clone: One end of the junction is discordant with germline, which a read error may explain. The rearrangement joins TRBV4-2 to TRBJ2-7; TRBD2 agrees at 8 bases. Germline V gene sequence: CDR1 LGHNA, CDR2 YNFKEQ. CDR3 length: 16 amino acids. CDR3: CASSQVPAGAGDEQSF. The CDR3 DNA reads TGTGCCAGCAGCCAAGTTCCAGCGGGAGCCGGCGACGAGCAGTCCTTC.

The rearrangement uses TRBV9 and TRBJ2-5; the match to TRBD2 covers 7 bases. Trimming removed 4 bases from V and 4 bases from J; junction bases left unmatched: 4. The length of the CDR3 is 13 residues. Germline lookup yields CDR1 SGDLS and CDR2 YYNGEE. CDR3 coding DNA: TGTGCCAGCAGCCCTCGACTAGCAGAGACCCAGTACTTC. Translating gives CASSPRLAETQYF.

The V call is TRBV28, the J call TRBJ2-7; D is possibly TRBD1 (5 bases). The germline gives CDR1 MDHEN, CDR2 SYDVKM. The V end was cut by 3 bases, the J end by 7 bases, with 10 bases between. This CDR3 has 12 amino acids. Here the CDR3 DNA reads TGTGCCAGCAGTTTGGGGCCGAGGGAGCAGTACTTC. Its protein is CASSLGPREQYF.

J is TRBJ2-7 and V is TRBV2; the match to TRBD2 covers 9 bases. The CDR3 totals 14 residues. CDR1 is SNHLY and CDR2 is FYNNEI in the germline V gene. V dropped 6 bases and J dropped 9; count of bases not matched to a gene: 12. CDR3 region: CASRAGTSLSVQYF. The CDR3, as DNA: TGTGCCAGCAGGGCCGGGACTAGCTTATCGGTGCAGTACTTC.

The CDR3 coding sequence is TGTGCCAGCAGCTTAAAGCTAGCGGTCACAGATACGCAGTATTTT. Translation: CASSLKLAVTDTQYF. This rearrangement joins TRBV7-9 to TRBJ2-3; 7 bases fit TRBD2. This CDR3 is built from 15 residues. The V segment lost 2 bases and the J segment 2 bases; nucleotides outside the gene matches: 4. Germline CDR1 and CDR2: SEHNR and FQNEAQ (reference sequence).

The rearrangement joins TRBV5-4 to TRBJ2-7; 11 bases line up with TRBD1. The V gene's germline CDR1 is SGHNT and CDR2 YYREEE (reference sequence). This CDR3 spans 15 amino acids. V gave up 1 base and J gave up 3 bases; unmatched junction bases: 3. In nucleotides, the CDR3 is TGTGCCAGCAGCTTGCGGGACAGGGGGTTCTACGAGCAGTACTTC. It is translated as CASSLRDRGFYEQYF.

The genes are TRBV30 and TRBJ2-5; no clear D. Per germline, CDR1 GTSNPN and CDR2 SVGIG (reference sequence). V lost 3 bases and J 3 bases, leaving 8 bases between the germline ends. CDR3 length: 12 amino acids. DNA of the CDR3: TGTGCCTGGAGGCGATACGAAGAGACCCAGTACTTC. This encodes CAWRRYEETQYF.

The CDR3 reads CASSLYPPHAGGPEETQYF. Here the CDR3 DNA reads TGTGCCAGCAGCTTATATCCCCCCCATGCGGGAGGGCCTGAGGAGACCCAGTACTTC. The J gene is TRBJ2-5, the V gene TRBV7-3; TRBD2 matches 9 bases. The CDR3 has 19 amino acids. Germline V CDR1 and CDR2: SGHTA, FQGTGA. V was pared by 2 bases and J by 5 bases, with 18 bases of the junction left unmatched.

The chain joins TRBV18 to TRBJ1-1; no definite D call. The CDR3 has 13 amino acids. CDR1 is KGHSH and CDR2 is LQKENI in the germline V gene. V gave up 4 bases and J gave up 1 base, with 7 bases separating them. The chain's CDR3 is CASSLEENTEAFF. CDR3 coding DNA: TGTGCCAGCTCACTGGAGGAGAACACTGAAGCTTTCTTT.

Of note for this clone: Other DNA sequences from this sample encode an identical CDR3 as well. This chain uses TRBV5-1 with TRBJ1-1; tentatively, D is TRBD1 (5 bases). The ends were cut back, 2 bases at V and 2 bases at J, with 7 bases in the middle. From germline, CDR1 is SGHRS and CDR2 YFSETQ. This CDR3 is built from 13 residues. CDR3 loop: CASSLGENTEAFF. In DNA, the CDR3 is TGCGCCAGCAGCTTAGGGGAAAACACTGAAGCTTTCTTT.

The chain employs TRBV25-1 and TRBJ1-2, with a tentative D call TRBD1 (6 bases). The V end was cut by 2 bases, the J end by 5 bases, with 18 bases between. The germline V gene encodes CDR1 MGHDK and CDR2 SYGVNS. The length of the CDR3 is 16 residues. The CDR3 nucleotides are TGTGCCAGCAGTGAAGAGGGGGTGAGATACAGATATGGCTACACCTTC. Its translation: CASSEEGVRYRYGYTF.

V and J are TRBV19 and TRBJ2-5, with D tentatively TRBD1 (6 bases). The germline CDR1 and CDR2 sequences are LNHDA and SQIVND (reference sequence). CDR3 size: 15 residues. V was shortened by 3 bases and J by 5 bases, with 16 bases between the two germline ends. In DNA, the CDR3 is TGTGCCAGTAGTATCGGGCCAGGGGTTCGGGAGACCCAGTACTTC. Protein: CASSIGPGVRETQYF.

This chain connects TRBV6-5 to TRBJ2-3, with 10 bases fitting TRBD2. This CDR3 spans 15 amino acids. J was trimmed by 3 bases and V by 2 bases; bases with no gene match: 2. The germline gives CDR1 MNHEY, CDR2 SVGAGI. DNA of the CDR3: TGTGCCAGCAGTTACCTAGCGGGGGTGACAGATACGCAGTATTTT. It translates to CASSYLAGVTDTQYF.

The chain employs TRBV4-2 and TRBJ2-3, with TRBD1 identical over 7 bases. The junction had 0 bases not matched to a gene; V was cut back by 0 bases and J by 0 bases. Germline CDR1 and CDR2: LGHNA and YNFKEQ. The length of the CDR3 is 15 residues. CDR3 sequence (DNA): TGTGCCAGCAGCCAAGAGGGACAGAGCACAGATACGCAGTATTTT. Translation: CASSQEGQSTDTQYF.

The rearrangement joins TRBV7-2 to TRBJ2-7, with a tentative D call TRBD2 (6 bases). CDR1 is SGHTA, CDR2 FQGNSA, per germline. The ends were cut back, 5 bases at V and 4 bases at J, with 18 bases in the middle. The CDR3 length is 15 residues. The CDR3 region has the DNA TGTGCCAGCAGCCGCGTAGATCTTGGGGGGTACGAGCAGTACTTC. It yields the protein CASSRVDLGGYEQYF.

On this clone: The junction shows a germline mismatch at one end, possibly a read error. J is TRBJ1-1 and V is TRBV6-6, with D possibly matching TRBD1 (5 bases). The germline V gene has CDR1 MNHNY and CDR2 SVGAGI (reference sequence). The CDR3 consists of 12 residues. This CDR3 reads CASSYSDQGHSF. The CDR3 coding sequence is TGTGCCAGCAGTTACTCCGACCAAGGACACTCATTT.